Below, 21 T cell receptor beta chains from the same sample are listed, as sequenced in a study of T-cell memory formation after mild COVID-19. TCRdb fed the 5' RACE reads into MiXCR, producing one record per CDR3 protein. The sample holds some 250,000 distinct CDR3 sequences, more than 15% seen once. The specimen sequenced was PBMCs or a T cell subset sorted from them (not recorded which). Receptor source: a man aged 18 to 30 who had mild COVID-19 (a few samples of this study predate the infection). Cell type and time point are not known.

Only a few counts were recorded for this clonotype. The chain carries TRBV18 and TRBJ1-5, with 7 bases fitting TRBD1. Germline CDR1 reads KGHSH; CDR2 reads LQKENI. This CDR3 spans 15 amino acids. With 2 bases clipped from V and 4 bases from J, the junction kept 5 bases outside the gene matches. The CDR3: CASSPFQGVNQPQHF. The DNA for the CDR3 is TGTGCCAGCTCACCATTCCAGGGGGTTAATCAGCCCCAGCATTTT.

The gene calls are TRBV20-1 and TRBJ2-3; TRBD2 aligns across 13 bases. The CDR3 is made up of 19 amino acids. Germline V gene sequence: CDR1 DFQATT, CDR2 SNEGSKA (reference sequence). V dropped 2 bases and J dropped 2; count of bases not matched to a gene: 13. The CDR3 protein is CSARSPTSGGGLNTDTQYF. DNA of the CDR3: TGCAGTGCTAGAAGTCCCACTAGCGGGGGGGGCCTCAACACAGATACGCAGTATTTT.

The chain couples TRBV6-5 to TRBJ1-5; maybe TRBD1 (6 bases). V shed 7 bases and J shed 7 bases, with 23 bases lying between them. The germline V gene encodes CDR1 MNHEY and CDR2 SVGAGI. There are 16 residues in the CDR3. CDR3 protein: CASTQPDSRNRQPQHF. The CDR3 nucleotides read TGTGCCAGCACCCAACCGGACAGCCGGAATCGGCAGCCCCAGCATTTT.

J is TRBJ1-1 and V is TRBV20-1; D might be TRBD1 (6 bases). Deletions cut 6 bases from V and 1 base from J, with 12 bases between. Germline assignment: CDR1 DFQATT and CDR2 SNEGSKA (reference sequence). The CDR3 is 13 residues long. CDR3 sequence reads: CSAGGQQNTEAFF. CDR3 sequence (DNA): TGCAGTGCCGGGGGACAACAGAACACTGAAGCTTTCTTT.

The chain has TRBV6-5 and TRBJ2-6, with D possibly matching TRBD2 (6 bases). CDR3 length equals 15 residues. The V end was cut by 7 bases, the J end by 2 bases, with 12 bases between. Germline V gene lookup returns CDR1 MNHEY and CDR2 SVGAGI. Here the CDR3 DNA reads TGTGCCAGCACCCCGGGGGTGCCTGGGGCCAACGTCCTGACTTTC. It encodes CASTPGVPGANVLTF.

This clonotype was recorded a few times. This rearrangement joins TRBV5-8 to TRBJ1-5, with 7 bases fitting TRBD1. V dropped 2 bases and J dropped 7; count of bases not matched to a gene: 6. Germline V gene data show CDR1 as SGHTS and CDR2 as YDEGEE. This CDR3 is 14 amino acids long. In nucleotides, the CDR3 is TGTGCCAGCAGCTTAGGACAGGCGAGGCAGCCCCAGCATTTT. Its protein is CASSLGQARQPQHF.

There are many counts of this clonotype. The chain couples TRBV20-1 to TRBJ2-7, with 7 bases that match TRBD1. This CDR3 has 13 amino acids. CDR1 DFQATT and CDR2 SNEGSKA come from the germline V gene (reference sequence). V shed 6 bases, J shed 6 bases, and the junction held 11 bases outside the gene matches. DNA of the CDR3: TGCAGTGCCCCGAGACAGGGTCTCGTCGAGCAGTACGTC. Amino acids: CSAPRQGLVEQYV.

This clonotype was observed a few times. J is TRBJ2-3 and V is TRBV29-1; 8 nucleotides align to TRBD2. Germline CDR1 reads SQVTM; CDR2 reads ANQGSEA. V shed 8 bases, J shed 2 bases, and the junction held 12 bases outside the gene matches. The CDR3 is 15 residues long. CDR3 coding DNA: TGCAGCCTTACCCCGCGGGGGGCCCCCACAGATACGCAGTATTTT. This encodes CSLTPRGAPTDTQYF.

This clonotype was observed a handful of times. This chain joins TRBV12-3 or TRBV12-4 and TRBJ1-5, with a possible D match to TRBD1 (6 bases). V was pared by 1 base and J by 5 bases, with 9 bases between. The CDR3 is 14 amino acids. Here the CDR3 reads CASSLGTADQPQHF. CDR3 nucleotides: TGTGCCAGCAGTTTAGGGACAGCTGATCAGCCCCAGCATTTT.

The chain combines TRBV29-1 with TRBJ2-7; D might be TRBD1 (5 bases). The CDR3 is 11 amino acids. Trimming cost V 5 bases and J 0 bases, with 5 bases left between them. The germline V gene has CDR1 SQVTM and CDR2 ANQGSEA. The CDR3 nucleotides are TGCAGCGTTCAGGGCTCCTACGAGCAGTACTTC. Encoded protein: CSVQGSYEQYF.

V usage is TRBV6-1 and J usage is TRBJ2-3; 7 positions match TRBD2. Losses at the gene ends were 0 bases for V and 4 bases for J; bases not matched to a gene: 10. The CDR3 totals 17 residues. Looked up from germline, CDR1 is MNHNS and CDR2 is SASEGT. The DNA for the CDR3 is TGTGCCAGCAGTGAAGCTGACGGGGGGACCGCGGCAGATACGCAGTATTTT. Translation gives CASSEADGGTAADTQYF.

Only a few counts were recorded for this clonotype. V is TRBV7-2 and J is TRBJ1-4; D is possibly TRBD1 (6 bases). Trimming pared 3 bases from V and 0 bases from J, leaving 14 bases between. CDR1 SGHTA and CDR2 FQGNSA come from the germline V gene. The CDR3 contains 17 residues. This chain's CDR3 is CASSFQGSLATNEKLFF. The CDR3 nucleotides read TGTGCCAGCAGCTTCCAGGGGTCCCTCGCAACTAATGAAAAACTGTTTTTT.

V gene TRBV20-1 combines with J gene TRBJ2-2; 8 positions match TRBD2. The CDR3 loop spans 14 amino acids. The V segment lost 5 bases and the J segment 6 bases; nucleotides outside the gene matches: 8. CDR1 and CDR2 (germline): DFQATT, SNEGSKA (reference sequence). CDR3 residues: CSAGRLAYAGELFF. Here the CDR3 DNA reads TGCAGTGCTGGAAGACTAGCGTACGCCGGGGAGCTGTTTTTT.

The chain joins TRBV2 to TRBJ2-3; perhaps D is TRBD1 or TRBD2 (5 bases each). V was cut by 6 bases and J by 5 bases, with 18 bases left in between. There are 15 residues in the CDR3. Germline-derived CDR1 and CDR2 are SNHLY and FYNNEI. The CDR3 protein is CASRGPGPVGDTQYF. In DNA form, the CDR3 reads TGTGCCAGCAGGGGGCCGGGACCCGTCGGAGATACGCAGTATTTT.

The V and J genes are TRBV12-3 or TRBV12-4 and TRBJ2-1; 9 bases match TRBD2. J gave up 12 bases and V 6 bases, and 9 bases lay outside the gene matches. The CDR3 is 13 residues long. The CDR3 region is CASSPSRGGGQFF. The CDR3 DNA is TGTGCCAGCAGCCCCTCACGCGGGGGGGGGCAGTTCTTC.

The rearrangement uses TRBV30 and TRBJ1-6, with D uncertain. The germline gives CDR1 GTSNPN, CDR2 SVGIG (reference sequence). With 2 bases removed from V and 15 bases from J, the gap between germline ends came to 23 bases. The CDR3 is made up of 15 amino acids. As DNA, the CDR3 is TGTGCCTGGAGTCTCAGAGGTGGTCCCTTCGGGCTCCTCCACTTT. This translates into CAWSLRGGPFGLLHF.

The genes are TRBV4-1 and TRBJ2-5, with 13 nucleotides matching TRBD2. The V segment lost 1 base and the J segment 0 bases; nucleotides outside the gene matches: 2. CDR3 size: 17 residues. Germline V gene sequence: CDR1 MGHRA, CDR2 YSYEKL. The CDR3 coding sequence is TGCGCCAGCAGCCAAGGCGGGACTAGCGGGGACCAAGAGACCCAGTACTTC. Residues: CASSQGGTSGDQETQYF.

This chain joins TRBV7-8 and TRBJ2-7; 8 nucleotides agree with TRBD1. Germline V lookup: CDR1 SGHVS, CDR2 FQNEAQ. The CDR3 spans 15 residues. V dropped 5 bases and J dropped 1; count of bases not matched to a gene: 7. The CDR3 region has the DNA TGTGCCAGCAGCAAGGACAGGGTATCTTCCTACGAGCAGTACGTC. The encoded protein is CASSKDRVSSYEQYV.

At least ten counts were recorded for this clonotype. This chain links TRBV5-1 with TRBJ2-3; D is unresolved. This CDR3 is 13 amino acids long. Germline V gives CDR1 SGHRS, CDR2 YFSETQ. V lost 0 bases to trimming and J lost 4 bases, with 6 bases between them. DNA for the CDR3: TGCGCCAGCAGCTTGGTTCGGGCAGATACGCAGTATTTT. Translating gives CASSLVRADTQYF.

V usage is TRBV7-3 and J usage is TRBJ2-5; perhaps TRBD2 as D (6 bases). CDR3 length equals 15 residues. The germline V gene has CDR1 SGHTA and CDR2 FQGTGA. V lost 2 bases and J lost 3, with 13 bases in between. This chain's CDR3 is CASSLEGSGEETQYF. The DNA for the CDR3 is TGTGCCAGCAGCTTAGAAGGTAGCGGAGAAGAGACCCAGTACTTC.

This clonotype appeared a few times. V and J are TRBV5-1 and TRBJ1-6, with D possibly TRBD1 on 5 matching bases. Germline V gives CDR1 SGHRS, CDR2 YFSETQ. V lost 0 bases and J lost 9, with 13 bases in between. The CDR3 is made up of 15 amino acids. This chain's CDR3 is CASSLDGTLGSPLHF. The CDR3 DNA reads TGCGCCAGCAGCTTGGACGGGACGTTAGGTTCACCCCTCCACTTT.